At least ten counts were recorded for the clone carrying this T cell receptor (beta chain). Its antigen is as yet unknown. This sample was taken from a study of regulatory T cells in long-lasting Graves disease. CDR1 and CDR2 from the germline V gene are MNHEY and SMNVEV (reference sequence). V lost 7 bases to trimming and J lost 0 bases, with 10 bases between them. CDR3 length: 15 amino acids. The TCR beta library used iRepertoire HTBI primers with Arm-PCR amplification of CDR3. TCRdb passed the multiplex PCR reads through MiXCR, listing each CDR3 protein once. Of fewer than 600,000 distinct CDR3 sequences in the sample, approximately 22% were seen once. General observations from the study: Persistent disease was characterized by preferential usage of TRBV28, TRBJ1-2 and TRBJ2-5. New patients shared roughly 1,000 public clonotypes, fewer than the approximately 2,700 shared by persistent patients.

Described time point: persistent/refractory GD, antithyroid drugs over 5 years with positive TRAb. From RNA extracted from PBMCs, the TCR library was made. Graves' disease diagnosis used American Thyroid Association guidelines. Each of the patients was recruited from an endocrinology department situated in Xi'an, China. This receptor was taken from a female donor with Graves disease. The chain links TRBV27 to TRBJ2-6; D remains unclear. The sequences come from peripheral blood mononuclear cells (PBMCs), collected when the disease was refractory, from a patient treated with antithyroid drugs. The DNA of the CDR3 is TGTGCCAGCACCGGAAGGTACTCTGGGGCCAACGTCCTGACTTTC. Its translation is CASTGRYSGANVLTF. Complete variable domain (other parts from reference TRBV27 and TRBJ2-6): EAQVTQNPRYLITVTGKKLTVTCSQNMNHEYMSWYRQDPGLGLRQIYYSMNVEVTDKGDVPEGYKVSRKEKRNFPLILESPSPNQTSLYFCASTGRYSGANVLTFGAGSRLTVL.